What follows are 24 T cell receptor beta chains derived from one specimen sequenced in a study of T-cell memory formation after mild COVID-19. TCRdb used MiXCR to reprocess the 5' RACE reads, holding one entry per CDR3 protein. This sample has 90,000 to 120,000 distinct CDR3 sequences, with approximately 10% found just once. The source material was PBMCs or a T cell subset sorted from them (not recorded which). These receptors came from a man younger than 35 who had mild COVID-19 (a few samples of this study predate the infection). Cell type and time point are not known.

This clonotype appeared a few times. This chain connects TRBV29-1 to TRBJ2-1; D not resolved. The germline V and J ends were trimmed by 7 bases and 6 bases, with 10 bases remaining between them. CDR3 length: 11 residues. The germline CDR1 and CDR2 sequences are SQVTM and ANQGSEA. The CDR3 loop is CSGWAANEQFF. CDR3 coding DNA: TGCAGCGGTTGGGCCGCCAATGAGCAGTTCTTC.

This clonotype showed up just a few times. The chain links TRBV6-5 to TRBJ2-7, with 7 bases aligning to TRBD1. CDR3 length: 13 residues. Germline CDR1 reads MNHEY; CDR2 reads SVGAGI. The J segment lost 2 bases and the V segment lost 8 bases, leaving 6 bases of the junction unmatched. CDR3 DNA: TGTGCCAGCCTAGGGACAGCCACCTACGAGCAGTACTTC. It is translated as CASLGTATYEQYF.

The chain combines TRBV19 with TRBJ2-7, with a weak D call TRBD2 (6 bases). Per germline, CDR1 LNHDA and CDR2 SQIVND (reference sequence). Trimming took 3 bases from V and 0 from J, leaving 9 bases between them. The CDR3 runs 14 residues. The CDR3 reads CASSIGRGSYEQYF. As DNA, the CDR3 is TGTGCCAGTAGTATCGGGCGGGGCTCCTACGAGCAGTACTTC.

The chain has TRBV6-5 and TRBJ2-2; perhaps TRBD2 as D (5 bases). Germline V gives CDR1 MNHEY, CDR2 SVGAGI. The germline V and J ends were trimmed by 0 bases and 4 bases, with 6 bases remaining between them. The CDR3 sequence is 14 residues long. This CDR3 is CASSYSEVTGELFF. In DNA form, the CDR3 reads TGTGCCAGCAGTTACTCGGAGGTCACCGGGGAGCTGTTTTTT.

This sequence joins TRBV25-1 and TRBJ1-5; D gene ambiguous. CDR1 is MGHDK, CDR2 SYGVNS, per germline. There are 13 residues in the CDR3. V lost 8 bases to trimming and J lost 1 base, with 9 bases between them. Here the CDR3 reads CASGAGSNQPQHF. In DNA, the CDR3 is TGTGCCAGCGGAGCGGGGAGCAATCAGCCCCAGCATTTT.

This chain joins TRBV12-5 and TRBJ1-1; no clear D gene. Looked up from germline, CDR1 is LGHNT and CDR2 is FRNRAP. The V and J ends lost 3 bases and 1 base respectively, with 12 bases between them. This CDR3 region has 15 residues. CDR3 residues: CASGFLLDSNTEAFF. As DNA, the CDR3 is TGTGCTAGTGGTTTTCTTTTGGACTCGAACACTGAAGCTTTCTTT.

This rearrangement joins TRBV6-2 or TRBV6-3 to TRBJ2-3, with D hard to call. Germline CDR1 MNHEY, CDR2 SVGEGT. Trimming took off 0 bases at V and 6 bases at J, with 10 bases between the two ends. This CDR3 has 14 residues. The CDR3 coding sequence is TGTGCCAGCAGTTACTCGGAGTGGGCGGATACGCAGTATTTT. Translation gives CASSYSEWADTQYF.

This clonotype was counted between two and nine times. The CDR3 DNA follows: TGTGCCAGCAGCACGACAGGGGTAGAGACCCAGTACTTC. Its translation: CASSTTGVETQYF. The J gene is TRBJ2-5, the V gene TRBV7-9; 8 nucleotides match TRBD1. The CDR3 has 13 amino acids. V shed 5 bases and J 4 bases; nucleotides not matched to a gene: 3. Germline V gene sequence: CDR1 SEHNR, CDR2 FQNEAQ (reference sequence).

Many counts were recorded for this clonotype. The rearrangement links TRBV4-1 to TRBJ1-5; D ambiguous. The CDR3 contains 14 residues. The germline V gene has CDR1 MGHRA and CDR2 YSYEKL. The ends were cut back, 1 base at V and 3 bases at J, with 7 bases in the middle. The CDR3 DNA is TGCGCCAGCAGCCAAGGACAAGACAATCAGCCCCAGCATTTT. This sequence encodes CASSQGQDNQPQHF.

This clonotype has a handful of counts. The J gene is TRBJ2-5, the V gene TRBV7-9; D may correspond to TRBD1 or TRBD2 (5 bases each). Germline loops: CDR1 SEHNR, CDR2 FQNEAQ (reference sequence). V was cut by 4 bases and J by 0 bases, with 12 bases left in between. The length of the CDR3 is 15 residues. The CDR3: CASSSPGRNQETQYF. In DNA form, the CDR3 reads TGTGCCAGCAGCTCACCGGGACGGAACCAAGAGACCCAGTACTTC.

This clonotype was counted only a few times. The chain recombines TRBV6-2 or TRBV6-3 with TRBJ2-1; 11 bases map to TRBD2. The CDR3 is 13 amino acids. The J segment lost 7 bases and the V segment lost 8 bases, leaving 4 bases of the junction unmatched. CDR1 and CDR2 from the germline V gene are MNHEY and SVGEGT. CDR3 loop: CASLTSGANEQFF. The CDR3 bases are TGTGCCAGCTTGACTAGCGGGGCAAATGAGCAGTTCTTC.

Many counts were recorded for this clonotype. The rearrangement uses TRBV6-6 and TRBJ2-3, with D hard to call. This CDR3 contains 12 residues. Germline V CDR1 and CDR2: MNHNY, SVGAGI (reference sequence). Trimming cost V 6 bases and J 8 bases, with 12 bases left between them. CDR3 sequence: CASSPRVRTQYF. DNA of the CDR3: TGTGCCAGCAGCCCAAGAGTCCGTACGCAGTATTTT.

The chain links TRBV7-6 to TRBJ1-3; D is unclear. CDR1 and CDR2 from the germline V gene are SGHVS and FNYEAQ. The CDR3 is made up of 13 amino acids. The V and J ends lost 4 bases and 6 bases respectively, with 10 bases between them. For the CDR3, the DNA is TGTGCCAGCAGCTCCAACCCTGCAAACACCATATATTTT. Translated, it gives CASSSNPANTIYF.

In its sample, this clonotype was seen a few times. The V and J genes are TRBV29-1 and TRBJ1-1; D gene ambiguous. CDR1 SQVTM and CDR2 ANQGSEA come from the germline V gene. The V and J ends lost 4 bases and 3 bases respectively, with 9 bases between them. This CDR3 has 12 amino acids. CDR3 nucleotides: TGCAGCGTTGTGGGAGATCACACTGAAGCTTTCTTT. Translating it yields CSVVGDHTEAFF.

The V and J genes are TRBV19 and TRBJ1-5; a possible D gene is TRBD1 (6 bases). V lost 5 bases and J 7 bases, leaving 15 bases between the germline ends. This CDR3 region has 14 residues. Germline V lookup: CDR1 LNHDA, CDR2 SQIVND (reference sequence). The CDR3 is CASSFQGIWQPQHF. The CDR3 DNA reads as TGTGCCAGTAGTTTTCAGGGGATTTGGCAGCCCCAGCATTTT.

The chain uses TRBV3-1 and TRBJ2-7; 7 bases line up with TRBD1. The CDR3 contains 16 residues. The germline V gene has CDR1 LGHDT and CDR2 YNNKEL (reference sequence). V was pared by 1 base and J by 0 bases, with 6 bases of the junction left unmatched. CDR3 DNA sequence: TGTGCCAGCAGCCAAGTTCCGGACAGGAGCTCCTACGAGCAGTACTTC. Translation: CASSQVPDRSSYEQYF.

This clonotype was counted between two and nine times. The V and J genes are TRBV5-1 and TRBJ2-1, with D unresolved. Per germline, CDR1 SGHRS and CDR2 YFSETQ. The V end lost 4 bases, the J end lost 8 bases, and 19 bases lay between the germline ends. The CDR3 has 15 residues. As DNA, the CDR3 is TGCGCCAGCAGCCCGGTGCGGTCAGGCAGCGATGAGCAGTTCTTC. Translating gives CASSPVRSGSDEQFF.

The V and J genes are TRBV7-9 and TRBJ1-1; D remains unclear. Germline loops: CDR1 SEHNR, CDR2 FQNEAQ (reference sequence). This CDR3 is built from 15 residues. The ends were cut back, 4 bases at V and 3 bases at J, with 15 bases in the middle. The CDR3, as DNA: TGTGCCAGCAGCTCAACCGACCCGAGCGACACTGAAGCTTTCTTT. It yields the protein CASSSTDPSDTEAFF.

The table lists this clonotype with a few counts. V gene TRBV29-1 combines with J gene TRBJ2-7; D possibly corresponds to TRBD2 (6 bases). CDR1 and CDR2 from the germline V gene are SQVTM and ANQGSEA. The CDR3 covers 14 residues. The germline V and J ends were trimmed by 5 bases and 0 bases, with 14 bases remaining between them. The CDR3 DNA follows: TGCAGCGTTTCGGGGGTAGAGATCTCCTACGAGCAGTACTTC. Protein product: CSVSGVEISYEQYF.

This clonotype was observed a handful of times. This chain joins TRBV27 and TRBJ2-7, with 7 positions matching TRBD1. Germline CDR1 and CDR2: MNHEY and SMNVEV (reference sequence). CDR3 length equals 13 residues. V lost 10 bases to trimming and J lost 6 bases; unmatched junction nucleotides: 12. The CDR3 loop reads CATLLAAGGEQYF. CDR3 nucleotides: TGTGCCACCCTTCTGGCGGCAGGGGGCGAGCAGTACTTC.

The chain recombines TRBV7-2 with TRBJ2-3, with TRBD2 matching 12 bases. The CDR3 sequence is 19 residues long. The junction had 17 bases not matched to a gene; V was cut back by 5 bases and J by 5 bases. CDR1 is SGHTA and CDR2 is FQGNSA in the germline V gene. The CDR3 is CASSPWTSGAPTPEDTQYF. CDR3 DNA: TGTGCCAGCAGCCCCTGGACTAGCGGGGCTCCGACCCCCGAAGATACGCAGTATTTT.

This rearrangement joins TRBV11-2 to TRBJ1-5; D is perhaps TRBD1 (5 bases). The CDR3 sequence is 12 residues long. Trimming pared 5 bases from V and 7 bases from J, leaving 9 bases between. In germline, CDR1 is SGHAT, CDR2 FQNNGV. Here the CDR3 reads CASSTGTQPQHF. In DNA, the CDR3 is TGTGCCAGCAGCACAGGCACACAGCCCCAGCATTTT.

V and J are TRBV6-5 and TRBJ1-4, with D unclear. The CDR3 is 13 amino acids. With 2 bases removed from V and 8 bases from J, the gap between germline ends came to 9 bases. The V gene's germline CDR1 is MNHEY and CDR2 SVGAGI. In DNA form, the CDR3 reads TGTGCCAGCAGTTACCCGACAAGGGAAAAACTGTTTTTT. This translates into CASSYPTREKLFF.

This clonotype occurred many times. V is TRBV4-2 and J is TRBJ2-2; maybe TRBD2 (5 bases). Germline values: CDR1 LGHNA, CDR2 YNFKEQ. Trimming left V 3 bases short and J 4 bases short, with 12 bases between. CDR3 size: 15 residues. Written as DNA, the CDR3 is TGTGCCAGCAGCCAGGAAGGACTCGCCACCGGGGAGCTGTTTTTT. Its protein product is CASSQEGLATGELFF.